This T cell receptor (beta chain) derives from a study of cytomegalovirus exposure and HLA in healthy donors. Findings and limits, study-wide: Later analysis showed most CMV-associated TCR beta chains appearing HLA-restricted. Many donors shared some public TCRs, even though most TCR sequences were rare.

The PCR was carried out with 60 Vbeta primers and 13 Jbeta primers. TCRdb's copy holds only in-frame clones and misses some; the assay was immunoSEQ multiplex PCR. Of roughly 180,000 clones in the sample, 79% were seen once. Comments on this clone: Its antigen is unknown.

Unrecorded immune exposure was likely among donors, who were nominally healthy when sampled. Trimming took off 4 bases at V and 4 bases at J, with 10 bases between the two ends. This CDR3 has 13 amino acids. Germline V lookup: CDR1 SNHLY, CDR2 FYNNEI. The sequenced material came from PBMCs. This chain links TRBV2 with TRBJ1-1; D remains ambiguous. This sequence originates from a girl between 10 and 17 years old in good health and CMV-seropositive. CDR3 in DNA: TGTGCCAGCAGTGTAGGAGGTTTCACTGAAGCTTTCTTT. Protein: CASSVGGFTEAFF.